A few counts support the clone carrying this T cell receptor (beta chain). The target antigen is unknown. The treatment is: roughly 10-day PBMC culture with coronavirus spike peptide pools or control peptides (ViraFEST assay). This specimen belongs to a study of vaccination and CD4 T cells after COVID-19. Study-level background: All convalescent patients were nasal swab PCR positive for SARS-CoV-2; 9 or 10 had mild and one severe disease. Investigators drew the post-COVID samples a median around 100 days after diagnosis, with a range of 35 to 161.

The CDR3 totals 15 residues. Between the trimmed V and J ends, which lost 4 bases and 10 bases, there was a span of 22 bases. The germline V gene has CDR1 MGHRA and CDR2 YSYEKL. Oncomine TCR Beta short-read sequencing was applied to DNA from cultured CD4+ T cells. TCRdb processed the PCR reads anew with MiXCR; each CDR3 protein has one entry. The sample has about 9,600 distinct CDR3 sequences; roughly 44% are singletons. Sequenced material: CD4+ T cells from blood, cultured in vitro. The receptor's source is a human donor who had recovered from COVID-19. The chain couples TRBV4-1 to TRBJ1-2; D unresolved. The CDR3: CASSPPSLTTPYYTF. The CDR3 DNA follows: TGCGCCAGCAGCCCACCTTCATTGACCACGCCATACTACACCTTC.